Presented here are 15 T cell receptor beta chains from one specimen sequenced in a study of blood T cell repertoires in COVID-19. Repertoires were generated with immunoSEQ multiplex PCR, while TCRdb's copy carries only in-frame clones and drops some. The table has around 370,000 clones, around nine tenths seen once. The sequencing sample was made of peripheral blood. Receptor source: a woman aged 65 to 85 with COVID-19, enrolled during active disease.

The chain uses TRBV6-1 and TRBJ1-1; 10 nucleotides align to TRBD1. The germline CDR1 and CDR2 sequences are MNHNS and SASEGT. With 2 bases clipped from V and 5 bases from J, the junction kept 11 bases outside the gene matches. The CDR3 spans 17 residues. In DNA form, the CDR3 reads TGTGCCAGCAGTGAAAGGGGGACAGGGGAGGTAGGAACTGAAGCTTTCTTT. Its translation is CASSERGTGEVGTEAFF.

The rearrangement joins TRBV5-1 to TRBJ2-7; 10 nucleotides line up with TRBD2. The CDR3 is 15 amino acids. With 0 bases clipped from V and 2 bases from J, the junction kept 2 bases outside the gene matches. Germline V CDR1 and CDR2: SGHRS, YFSETQ. Here the CDR3 DNA reads TGCGCCAGCAGCTTGGAACTAGCGGGGCCCTACGAGCAGTACTTC. Amino acids: CASSLELAGPYEQYF.

The chain carries TRBV6-2 or TRBV6-3 and TRBJ2-7; 8 positions match TRBD2. V lost 0 bases, J lost 2 bases, and 3 bases stayed unmatched. The CDR3 totals 15 residues. Germline V gives CDR1 MNHEY, CDR2 SVGEGT. Here the CDR3 DNA reads TGTGCCAGCAGTTACTCATCGGGGGGGACCTACGAGCAGTACTTC. Amino acid sequence: CASSYSSGGTYEQYF.

This clone appeared a single time. The chain recombines TRBV5-4 with TRBJ1-6, with D tentatively TRBD1 (5 bases). Germline values: CDR1 SGHNT, CDR2 YYREEE (reference sequence). CDR3 length equals 15 residues. V was shortened by 0 bases and J by 10 bases, with 14 bases between the two germline ends. CDR3 DNA sequence: TGTGCCAGCAGCTTGGTGGGCAGGGTTGACTCACCCCTCCACTTT. It encodes CASSLVGRVDSPLHF. The whole variable domain, remainder taken from reference TRBV5-4 and TRBJ1-6, is ETGVTQSPTHLIKTRGQQVTLRCSSQSGHNTVSWYQQALGQGPQFIFQYYREEENGRGNFPPRFSGLQFPNYSSELNVNALELDDSALYLCASSLVGRVDSPLHFGNGTRLTVT.

This chain links TRBV5-1 with TRBJ2-5, with TRBD2 matching 12 bases. The germline CDR1 and CDR2 sequences are SGHRS and YFSETQ. The CDR3 is made up of 18 amino acids. With 0 bases clipped from V and 4 bases from J, the junction kept 10 bases outside the gene matches. In DNA form, the CDR3 reads TGCGCCAGCAGCTTGGCCAATCTAGCGGGGGGGCTAGGAGAGACCCAGTACTTC. This sequence encodes CASSLANLAGGLGETQYF.

The chain carries TRBV2 and TRBJ2-3; 11 nucleotides align to TRBD2. Looked up from germline, CDR1 is SNHLY and CDR2 is FYNNEI. The ends lost 4 bases at V and 6 bases at J; junction bases unmatched: 3. The CDR3 is 14 residues long. The CDR3 sequence: CASSASGGRDTQYF. The CDR3 DNA reads as TGTGCCAGCAGTGCTAGCGGGGGGAGGGATACGCAGTATTTT.

The rearrangement links TRBV30 to TRBJ1-5; TRBD1 might be the D (6 bases). In germline, CDR1 is GTSNPN, CDR2 SVGIG (reference sequence). V was cut by 0 bases and J by 7 bases, with 10 bases left in between. This CDR3 region has 13 residues. The CDR3 DNA reads as TGTGCCTGGAGTGTAGAAGGACAGCAGCCCCAGCATTTT. Translation: CAWSVEGQQPQHF.

The chain couples TRBV12-3 or TRBV12-4 to TRBJ1-3, with D unresolved. CDR3 length: 13 amino acids. CDR3 DNA sequence: TGTGGAACGGCAATCGGGTCTGGAAACACCATATATTTT. Its translation: CGTAIGSGNTIYF.

The chain is built from TRBV5-1 and TRBJ1-3, with 11 bases identical to TRBD1. CDR3 size: 16 residues. From germline, CDR1 is SGHRS and CDR2 YFSETQ. J lost 2 bases, V lost 0 bases, and 1 base had no gene match. CDR3 region: CASSLEGQGAGNTIYF. The CDR3 bases are TGCGCCAGCAGCTTGGAGGGACAGGGGGCTGGAAACACCATATATTTT.

The chain combines TRBV11-2 with TRBJ2-2; 10 positions match TRBD2. This CDR3 comprises 16 residues. J gave up 3 bases and V 6 bases, and 7 bases lay outside the gene matches. Per the germline V gene, CDR1 is SGHAT and CDR2 is FQNNGV. The CDR3 DNA sequence: TGTGCCAGCAGGCTCCTAGCGGGGGTCTACACCGGGGAGCTGTTTTTT. Its protein is CASRLLAGVYTGELFF.

This clone came up a few times. The chain recombines TRBV30 with TRBJ2-2; 8 bases fit TRBD1. CDR1 GTSNPN and CDR2 SVGIG come from the germline V gene (reference sequence). The CDR3 consists of 14 residues. V trimming: 5 bases; J trimming: 1 base; junction bases outside the gene matches: 3. CDR3 loop: CAWEGQGNTGELFF. The DNA for the CDR3 is TGTGCCTGGGAAGGACAGGGGAACACCGGGGAGCTGTTTTTT.

The chain joins TRBV4-3 to TRBJ2-7, with 7 bases fitting TRBD2. The CDR3 has 15 residues. V was pared by 3 bases and J by 5 bases, with 10 bases of the junction left unmatched. Germline-derived CDR1 and CDR2 are LGHNA and YSLEER. CDR3 residues: CASSHGRTSSHEQYF. CDR3 nucleotides: TGCGCCAGCAGCCACGGAAGGACTAGTTCACACGAGCAGTACTTC.

The V gene is TRBV6-5, the J gene TRBJ2-5; TRBD1 matches at 8 bases. In germline, CDR1 is MNHEY, CDR2 SVGAGI. Trimming at V came to 6 bases and at J to 2 bases, leaving 5 bases not matched to a gene. The length of the CDR3 is 14 residues. The CDR3 region has the DNA TGTGCCAGCAGACAAACAGGGGGGCAAGAGACCCAGTACTTC. It specifies CASRQTGGQETQYF.

This clone appeared once. The chain is built from TRBV27 and TRBJ2-7; 7 positions match TRBD1. After removal of 0 bases from V and 5 bases from J, the junction contained 16 bases not matched to a gene. The CDR3 extends over 18 amino acids. CDR1 is MNHEY, CDR2 SMNVEV, per germline (reference sequence). The CDR3 coding sequence is TGTGCCAGCAGTTTATCGCCCCCCACGACAGGGATAAAGAACGAGCAGTACTTC. Encoded protein: CASSLSPPTTGIKNEQYF.

The rearrangement uses TRBV11-2 and TRBJ1-2; D is possibly TRBD1 (6 bases). Germline values: CDR1 SGHAT, CDR2 FQNNGV. The CDR3 is 12 residues long. V shed 4 bases and J shed 7 bases, with 10 bases lying between them. As DNA, the CDR3 is TGTGCCAGCAGCTCGGACAGTGGTGGCTACACCTTC. It translates to CASSSDSGGYTF.